This T cell receptor beta chain came from a study of T cells in localized non-small cell lung cancer. General study findings and limits: Uninvolved adjacent lung, not tumor, had the highest T cell clonality.

The germline V gene encodes CDR1 SGHNT and CDR2 YENEEA. Trimming took off 8 bases at V and 0 bases at J, with 19 bases between the two ends. CDR3 length: 16 residues. Relative to its sample, this clone is large (0.1 to 1%). The antigen is undetermined. The repertoire was sequenced with immunoSEQ multiplex PCR; TCRdb's copy has only in-frame clones and lacks some. The sample comprises some 3,700 clones, under 30% of which are singletons, and around 30% rests with the top ten. Sample: lung tumor tissue, taken before any cancer treatment. The chain recombines TRBV11-3 with TRBJ1-2, with TRBD1 as a possible D gene (5 bases). This clonotype was sampled from a woman aged 40 to 75 with stage I lung adenocarcinoma. CDR3 coding DNA: TGTGCCAGCGGGACCGAGGGCGAAGTGGCTAACTATGGCTACACCTTC. Translating gives CASGTEGEVANYGYTF. Filled out from reference TRBV11-3 and TRBJ1-2, the complete variable domain reads EAGVVQSPRYKIIEKKQPVAFWCNPISGHNTLYWYLQNLGQGPELLIRYENEEAVDDSQLPKDRFSAERLKGVDSTLKIQPAELGDSAVYLCASGTEGEVANYGYTFGSGTRLTVV.